These 30 T cell receptor beta chains were all obtained from the same sample, sequenced in a study of vaccination effects on CD4 cells after COVID-19. Sequencing was preceded by expansion of antigen-specific CD4+ T cells with viral peptide pools in the ViraFEST assay. Scientists isolated CD4+ T cells after a roughly 10-day culture period ended. Recipients of the vaccine had no prior SARS-CoV-2 infection and negative nucleocapsid antibodies. Data came from immunoSEQ multiplex PCR; TCRdb stores just in-frame clones and leaves some out. Of 52,000 or so clones in the sample, roughly 70% are singletons; the top ten hold roughly 18%. These receptors' antigens are unknown. The material was CD4+ T cells from PBMCs cultured with SARS-CoV-2 spike peptides, obtained before COVID-19 vaccination. The receptors derive from a human donor who received a COVID-19 vaccine.

The rearrangement joins TRBV7-2 to TRBJ2-3; tentatively, D is TRBD1 (5 bases). Germline lookup yields CDR1 SGHTA and CDR2 FQGNSA. The V end was cut by 8 bases, the J end by 6 bases, with 12 bases between. The CDR3 covers 12 residues. The CDR3 spells CASSPGADTQYF. CDR3 nucleotides: TGTGCCAGCTCTCCTGGGGCTGATACGCAGTATTTT.

The gene calls are TRBV28 and TRBJ1-6; D is unresolved. V was cut by 7 bases and J by 10 bases, with 14 bases left in between. The CDR3 covers 13 residues. The germline gives CDR1 MDHEN, CDR2 SYDVKM. DNA of the CDR3: TGTGCCAGCATAAAGGCCCTTGGCTCACCCCTCCACTTT. This sequence encodes CASIKALGSPLHF.

The chain is built from TRBV20-1 and TRBJ2-5; TRBD1 agrees at 7 bases. The CDR3 extends over 11 amino acids. Germline V gene data show CDR1 as DFQATT and CDR2 as SNEGSKA (reference sequence). Trimming at V came to 6 bases and at J to 12 bases, leaving 10 bases not matched to a gene. CDR3 nucleotide sequence: TGCAGTGCAACCCGGGACAGTGTGGAGTACTTC. This encodes CSATRDSVEYF.

This clone was observed a handful of times. The chain employs TRBV20-1 and TRBJ1-2, with TRBD1 as a possible D gene (6 bases). The CDR3 has 11 amino acids. The ends were cut back, 6 bases at V and 11 bases at J, with 16 bases in the middle. CDR1 and CDR2 (germline): DFQATT, SNEGSKA (reference sequence). This CDR3 reads CSATLLGGYTF. The CDR3 DNA is TGCAGTGCCACACTATTAGGGGGGTACACCTTC.

This sequence joins TRBV11-3 and TRBJ2-2; D is ambiguous. This CDR3 contains 13 residues. CDR1 and CDR2 (germline): SGHNT, YENEEA. Between the trimmed V and J ends, which lost 2 bases and 6 bases, there was a span of 7 bases. CDR3 bases: TGTGCCAGCAGCTTACAGGTGCCCGGGGAGCTGTTTTTT. This encodes CASSLQVPGELFF. The whole variable domain, filled in from reference TRBV11-3 and TRBJ2-2, reads EAGVVQSPRYKIIEKKQPVAFWCNPISGHNTLYWYLQNLGQGPELLIRYENEEAVDDSQLPKDRFSAERLKGVDSTLKIQPAELGDSAVYLCASSLQVPGELFFGEGSRLTVL.

The chain recombines TRBV18 with TRBJ2-1; TRBD2 might be the D (6 bases). Germline values: CDR1 KGHSH, CDR2 LQKENI. The ends were cut back, 2 bases at V and 7 bases at J, with 12 bases in the middle. The CDR3 loop spans 14 amino acids. The CDR3 DNA reads TGTGCCAGCTCACCAGGGCGGGATCCGAATGAGCAGTTCTTC. Amino acids: CASSPGRDPNEQFF.

The CDR3 is CASSELVAGRAFF. Written as DNA, the CDR3 is TGTGCCAGCAGTGAACTCGTCGCAGGGAGGGCTTTCTTT. The chain carries TRBV6-1 and TRBJ1-1, with a tentative D call TRBD1 (5 bases). Trimming stripped 2 bases from V and 11 bases from J, with 15 bases between. Germline V gene sequence: CDR1 MNHNS, CDR2 SASEGT. The length of the CDR3 is 13 residues.

This chain uses TRBV4-1 with TRBJ2-1; D possibly corresponds to TRBD1 (5 bases). Germline V lookup: CDR1 MGHRA, CDR2 YSYEKL. The CDR3 has 13 residues. V shed 3 bases and J shed 7 bases, with 10 bases lying between them. CDR3 residues: CASSQTVVNEQFF. The CDR3 nucleotides read TGCGCCAGCAGCCAGACAGTAGTGAATGAGCAGTTCTTC.

This chain links TRBV6-5 with TRBJ1-3; D ambiguous. This CDR3 has 15 residues. Germline V lookup: CDR1 MNHEY, CDR2 SVGAGI. Trimming removed 7 bases at V and 4 bases at J, with 17 bases between. CDR3 in DNA: TGTGCCAGCACGGCGGCCTCTCGCGTGGGAAACACCATATATTTT. It codes for CASTAASRVGNTIYF.

The chain employs TRBV5-1 and TRBJ1-3, with 11 bases identical to TRBD1. V dropped 3 bases and J dropped 7; count of bases not matched to a gene: 3. CDR3 length: 14 amino acids. Per germline, CDR1 SGHRS and CDR2 YFSETQ. DNA of the CDR3: TGCGCCAGCAGCTCCGGGACAGGGGGGAACACCATATATTTT. Protein: CASSSGTGGNTIYF.

The chain recombines TRBV18 with TRBJ2-2, with a possible D match to TRBD1 (6 bases). The ends were cut back, 4 bases at V and 1 base at J, with 10 bases in the middle. The CDR3 spans 15 residues. CDR1 and CDR2 (germline): KGHSH, LQKENI. The CDR3, as DNA: TGTGCCAGCTCACGCGGACAGAAGAACACCGGGGAGCTGTTTTTT. Translation gives CASSRGQKNTGELFF.

The V and J genes are TRBV7-3 and TRBJ2-5, with TRBD1 matching over 7 bases. The CDR3 is 15 amino acids. The V and J ends lost 5 bases and 1 base, in that order; junction bases with no gene match: 7. Germline V gene sequence: CDR1 SGHTA, CDR2 FQGTGA. The CDR3 bases are TGTGCCAGCAGCCCCGCGGCAGGGGGCCAAGAGACCCAGTACTTC. This translates into CASSPAAGGQETQYF.

The rearrangement joins TRBV7-9 to TRBJ1-2; possibly TRBD1 for D (5 bases). CDR1 and CDR2 from the germline V gene are SEHNR and FQNEAQ (reference sequence). The V end was cut by 1 base, the J end by 4 bases, with 10 bases between. This CDR3 comprises 14 residues. CDR3 DNA sequence: TGTGCCAGCAGCTTAGTTGGGCAGGGCTATGGCTACACCTTC. Amino acid sequence: CASSLVGQGYGYTF. The complete variable domain, with remaining parts taken from reference TRBV7-9 and TRBJ1-2, reads DTGVSQNPRHKITKRGQNVTFRCDPISEHNRLYWYRQTLGQGPEFLTYFQNEAQLEKSRLLSDRFSAERPKGSFSTLEIQRTEQGDSAMYLCASSLVGQGYGYTFGSGTRLTVV.

The chain links TRBV3-1 (or the pseudogene TRBV3-2) to TRBJ2-6; D might be TRBD1 (5 bases). Germline loops: CDR1 LGHDT, CDR2 YNNKEL (reference sequence). The CDR3 loop spans 18 amino acids. The germline V and J ends were trimmed by 5 bases and 0 bases, with 17 bases remaining between them. CDR3: CASSGVGQGISGANVLTF. The CDR3 DNA sequence: TGTGCCAGCAGCGGTGTCGGCCAGGGTATCTCTGGGGCCAACGTCCTGACTTTC.

The J gene is TRBJ1-5, the V gene TRBV2; no definite D call. Germline loops: CDR1 SNHLY, CDR2 FYNNEI. This CDR3 region has 15 residues. Trimming pared 4 bases from V and 3 bases from J, leaving 13 bases between. CDR3 loop: CASSVERRNNQPQHF. CDR3 nucleotides: TGTGCCAGCAGTGTCGAAAGGCGGAACAATCAGCCCCAGCATTTT.

This clone was picked up a small number of times. The J gene is TRBJ2-3, the V gene TRBV6-4, with 9 bases aligning to TRBD1. V lost 8 bases and J lost 2; bases outside the gene matches: 2. There are 13 residues in the CDR3. Per the germline V gene, CDR1 is MRHNA and CDR2 is SNTAGT. CDR3 protein: CASGTGHTDTQYF. In DNA, the CDR3 is TGTGCCAGCGGGACAGGGCACACAGATACGCAGTATTTT.

The sample holds one count of this clone. The chain employs TRBV7-8 and TRBJ2-6; D unclear. Looked up from germline, CDR1 is SGHVS and CDR2 is FQNEAQ. Trimming shortened V by 0 bases and J by 1 base, and 7 bases separated the two germline ends. The CDR3 extends over 16 amino acids. As DNA, the CDR3 is TGTGCCAGCAGCTTAGCCCGTTCGTCTGGGGCCAACGTCCTGACTTTC. It translates to CASSLARSSGANVLTF.

The chain recombines TRBV4-2 with TRBJ2-3; 11 nucleotides line up with TRBD2. The CDR3 covers 18 residues. Per the germline V gene, CDR1 is LGHNA and CDR2 is YNFKEQ. V shed 4 bases and J 2 bases; nucleotides not matched to a gene: 11. CDR3 protein: CASSRPRASGGITDTQYF. The CDR3, as DNA: TGTGCCAGCAGCCGACCGAGGGCTAGCGGGGGGATCACAGATACGCAGTATTTT.

This clone appeared a single time. The chain has TRBV3-1 (or the pseudogene TRBV3-2) and TRBJ2-1, with 8 bases that match TRBD1. This CDR3 has 15 residues. Trimming at V came to 4 bases and at J to 2 bases, leaving 4 bases not matched to a gene. Germline V gene data show CDR1 as LGHDT and CDR2 as YNNKEL (reference sequence). CDR3 amino acids: CASSRGQVTYNEQFF. The CDR3 DNA is TGTGCCAGCAGCCGGGGACAGGTCACCTACAATGAGCAGTTCTTC.

The CDR3 sequence: CASSLAGQRYGYTF. CDR3 sequence (DNA): TGTGCCAGCAGCTTGGCGGGGCAGCGCTATGGCTACACCTTC. J is TRBJ1-2 and V is TRBV5-6; D is possibly TRBD1 (5 bases). Germline V gives CDR1 SGHDT, CDR2 YYEEEE. The CDR3 is 14 amino acids. V was clipped by 0 bases and J by 4 bases, with 10 bases between them.

The table lists this clone with a count of one. The chain links TRBV9 to TRBJ1-2, with TRBD1 matching 8 bases. J was trimmed by 3 bases and V by 1 base; bases with no gene match: 5. This CDR3 is 15 amino acids long. Germline CDR1 SGDLS, CDR2 YYNGEE. CDR3 loop: CASSVQGASDYGYTF. CDR3 DNA: TGTGCCAGCAGCGTACAGGGGGCGTCGGACTATGGCTACACCTTC.

The CDR3 is CASSGPNLLGRTSSGNTIYF. CDR3 sequence (DNA): TGTGCCAGCAGTGGCCCAAATCTCCTAGGACGGACGAGCTCTGGAAACACCATATATTTT. The chain is built from TRBV28 and TRBJ1-3; no clear D gene. CDR3 length equals 20 residues. V was cut by 5 bases and J by 0 bases, with 26 bases left in between. Germline V lookup: CDR1 MDHEN, CDR2 SYDVKM.

The chain carries TRBV29-1 and TRBJ2-3; possible D gene TRBD2, 5 bases. This CDR3 spans 14 amino acids. The V end lost 7 bases, the J end lost 1 base, and 15 bases lay between the germline ends. The V gene's germline CDR1 is SQVTM and CDR2 ANQGSEA. The CDR3, as DNA: TGCAGCGCCCTCCTTAGCGTCGGCACAGATACGCAGTATTTT. It encodes CSALLSVGTDTQYF.

This clone turned up a few times. V and J are TRBV6-4 and TRBJ2-2; 8 bases are shared with TRBD2. The germline V gene has CDR1 MRHNA and CDR2 SNTAGT. The CDR3 runs 15 residues. The V gene end was trimmed by 2 bases and the J gene end by 1 base; junction bases not matched to a gene: 0. CDR3 residues: CASSDSGGNTGELFF. In DNA, the CDR3 is TGTGCCAGCAGTGACAGCGGGGGGAACACCGGGGAGCTGTTTTTT.

This clone was seen a few times. The V gene is TRBV5-6, the J gene TRBJ2-4, with D possibly TRBD1 on 6 matching bases. CDR3 length: 15 amino acids. Between the trimmed V and J ends, which lost 4 bases and 5 bases, there was a span of 16 bases. Looked up from germline, CDR1 is SGHDT and CDR2 is YYEEEE. The CDR3 is CASSPGGTRENIQYF. CDR3 sequence (DNA): TGTGCCAGCAGCCCCGGTGGGACAAGGGAAAACATTCAGTACTTC.

This clone was recorded only once. This chain joins TRBV5-6 and TRBJ2-7; TRBD2 might be the D (6 bases). Trimming cost V 1 base and J 4 bases, with 6 bases left between them. CDR3 size: 12 residues. CDR1 is SGHDT, CDR2 YYEEEE, per germline. The CDR3 spells CASSLREYEQYF. The DNA for the CDR3 is TGTGCCAGCAGCTTGCGGGAGTACGAGCAGTACTTC.

V gene TRBV30 combines with J gene TRBJ1-5; D is possibly TRBD1 (5 bases). Trimming left V 2 bases short and J 1 base short, with 6 bases between. Germline CDR1 reads GTSNPN; CDR2 reads SVGIG (reference sequence). This CDR3 contains 13 residues. The CDR3 sequence is CAWSKGSNQPQHF. The CDR3 coding sequence is TGTGCCTGGAGTAAGGGGAGCAATCAGCCCCAGCATTTT.

The genes are TRBV4-3 and TRBJ1-2; D remains unclear. The CDR3 totals 14 residues. The germline CDR1 and CDR2 sequences are LGHNA and YSLEER. V was clipped by 0 bases and J by 1 base, with 6 bases between them. CDR3: CASSQDRINYGYTF. The CDR3 DNA sequence: TGCGCCAGCAGCCAAGACAGGATTAACTATGGCTACACCTTC.

This chain links TRBV30 with TRBJ1-2, with D possibly matching TRBD1 (5 bases). This CDR3 comprises 16 residues. V was clipped by 1 base and J by 2 bases, with 17 bases between them. Germline values: CDR1 GTSNPN, CDR2 SVGIG (reference sequence). CDR3 nucleotide sequence: TGTGCCTGGAGTGCCCTGGCCGGGACCGTGAACTATGGCTACACCTTC. It is translated as CAWSALAGTVNYGYTF.

V and J are TRBV7-9 and TRBJ2-7, with unresolved D. The ends were cut back, 2 bases at V and 6 bases at J, with 8 bases in the middle. The germline CDR1 and CDR2 sequences are SEHNR and FQNEAQ (reference sequence). This CDR3 is 12 amino acids long. CDR3 sequence reads: CASSLYETEQYF. CDR3 bases: TGTGCCAGCAGCTTATACGAAACCGAGCAGTACTTC.